This T cell receptor (beta chain) was sequenced for a study of blood T cell repertoires in COVID-19. Background on the study: COVID-19 samples collected from the United States, Italy and Spain covered acute and convalescent phases. T cells, B-cell-depleted T cells, or PBMCs provided the cDNA or gDNA that served as material.

Source study methods: Nucleated cell number was recorded as an estimate derived from reference gene primer amplification. Produced via immunoSEQ multiplex PCR; TCRdb's table is partial and in-frame only. V and J calls and clone size are as listed in that table; D and trimming were resolved from the DNA. This table has about 240,000 clones, about 90% appearing once. Per the germline V gene, CDR1 is MNHEY and CDR2 is SVGEGT. The junction had 5 bases not matched to a gene; V was cut back by 5 bases and J by 7 bases. The CDR3 has 14 amino acids. The TCR sequence derives from a man in his sixties who had recovered from COVID-19. What was sequenced was peripheral blood. The rearrangement links TRBV6-2 or TRBV6-3 to TRBJ2-1, with 10 bases aligning to TRBD2. The CDR3 nucleotides read TGTGCCAGCAGTCGACTAGCGGGCGGAAATGAGCAGTTCTTC. Translation: CASSRLAGGNEQFF.